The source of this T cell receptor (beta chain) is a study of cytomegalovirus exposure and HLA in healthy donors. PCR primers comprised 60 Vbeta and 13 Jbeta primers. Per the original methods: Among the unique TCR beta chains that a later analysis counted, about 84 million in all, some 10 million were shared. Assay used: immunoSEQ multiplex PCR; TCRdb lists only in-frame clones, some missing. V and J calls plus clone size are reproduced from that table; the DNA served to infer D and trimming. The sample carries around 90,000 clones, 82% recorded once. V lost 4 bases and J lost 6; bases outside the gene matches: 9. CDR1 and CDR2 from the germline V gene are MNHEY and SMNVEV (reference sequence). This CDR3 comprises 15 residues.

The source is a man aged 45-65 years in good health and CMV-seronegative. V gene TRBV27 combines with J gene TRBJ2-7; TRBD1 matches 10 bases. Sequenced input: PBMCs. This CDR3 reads CASSSTGGTGREQYF. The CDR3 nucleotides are TGTGCCAGCAGTTCGACAGGGGGCACGGGACGCGAGCAGTACTTC.